Sequencing of this TCR beta chain was carried out in a study of T cells in Graves' hyperthyroidism and ophthalmopathy. Study at large: Peripheral blood specimens were obtained at initial diagnosis, prior to any treatment.

Amplification yielded TCR beta CDR3 regions, with RNA transcripts as the source. First-round RT-PCR with HTBI primers amplified the TCR CDR3 region. TCRdb redid the calling of the multiplex PCR reads with MiXCR, one entry per CDR3 protein. This table has 560,000 or so distinct CDR3 sequences, 15% to 20% appearing once. Patients affected by ophthalmopathy presented a Clinical Activity Score of at least 3, a NOSPECS grade of at least 4, and disease duration below 3 months. This CDR3 has 19 amino acids. Germline trimming cut 2 bases from V and 3 bases from J; bases unmatched to any gene: 14. Per the germline V gene, CDR1 is MNHEY and CDR2 is SMNVEV (reference sequence). Study outcomes and limitations: Blood held most thyroid clonotypes expanded above 0.001 frequency.

On this clonotype: Its antigen remains unidentified.

Specimen: blood. The source of this sequence is a man in his forties or fifties with Graves' ophthalmopathy. V usage is TRBV27 and J usage is TRBJ2-3; 10 bases agree with TRBD2. The CDR3 DNA sequence: TGTGCCAGCAGTTTAGGGCTAGCGGGAGTGGTTGGGGTAACAGATACGCAGTATTTT. Translated, it gives CASSLGLAGVVGVTDTQYF.